This T cell receptor beta chain was identified during a study of shared T cell receptors in the human thymus. Germline V gene lookup returns CDR1 MGHDK and CDR2 SYGVNS. Trimming stripped 4 bases from V and 0 bases from J, with 10 bases between. The CDR3 length is 15 residues. This table comes from immunoSEQ multiplex PCR, and its TCRdb copy is limited to in-frame clones, with some not included. The sample has approximately 730,000 clones; approximately 85% are singletons. This sample also belongs to another study, concerning human thymus T cells.

The source material was thymocytes. The sequence was collected from a girl less than two years old with a congenital heart defect. The chain joins TRBV25-1 to TRBJ1-5; perhaps TRBD1 as D (6 bases). In nucleotides, the CDR3 is TGTGCCAGCAGTGCTGGACAGCTTAGCAATCAGCCCCAGCATTTT. Its translation is CASSAGQLSNQPQHF. Using reference TRBV25-1 and TRBJ1-5 for the parts outside the CDR3, the full variable domain is EADIYQTPRYLVIGTGKKITLECSQTMGHDKMYWYQQDPGMELHLIHYSYGVNSTEKGDLSSESTVSRIRTEHFPLTLESARPSHTSQYLCASSAGQLSNQPQHFGDGTRLSIL.